These 17 T cell receptor beta chains originate from one sample sequenced in a study of identical twins. MiXCR, run by TCRdb on the 5' RACE reads, gives a single entry per CDR3 protein. The sample consists of roughly 700,000 distinct CDR3 sequences, more than 6.5% of them appearing once. These data also featured in a second study, about yellow fever vaccine responses in identical twins.

Sample: PBMCs. The receptors come from a woman in her late teens or twenties in good health.

The chain employs TRBV10-3 and TRBJ2-2; unclear D gene. Per germline, CDR1 ENHRY and CDR2 SYGVKD. The CDR3 contains 14 residues. The ends were cut back, 3 bases at V and 5 bases at J, with 10 bases in the middle. CDR3 region: CAISDDLRTGELFF. The CDR3 DNA sequence: TGTGCCATCAGTGATGACCTGCGAACCGGGGAGCTGTTTTTT.

This clonotype came up a few times. This chain joins TRBV19 and TRBJ2-1; no clear D. The germline CDR1 and CDR2 sequences are LNHDA and SQIVND (reference sequence). V shed 5 bases and J shed 4 bases, with 9 bases lying between them. This CDR3 contains 13 residues. The CDR3 bases are TGTGCCAGTAGTGTTACGTATTACAATGAGCAGTTCTTC. Translation gives CASSVTYYNEQFF.

This sequence joins TRBV12-3 or TRBV12-4 and TRBJ2-1; 13 bases are a match to TRBD2. This CDR3 has 14 amino acids. The trim removed 8 bases at V and 10 bases at J, leaving 8 bases unmatched. The CDR3 loop reads CASGGLAGLGEQFF. Written as DNA, the CDR3 is TGTGCCAGCGGGGGACTAGCGGGATTGGGAGAGCAGTTCTTC.

This clonotype was recorded at least ten times. The V call is TRBV6-1, the J call TRBJ2-7; the D is unclear. Germline CDR1 MNHNS, CDR2 SASEGT. There are 13 residues in the CDR3. Trimming removed 6 bases at V and 0 bases at J, with 9 bases between. CDR3 amino acids: CASRATYSYEQYF. The CDR3 DNA sequence: TGTGCCAGCAGAGCGACCTACTCCTACGAGCAGTACTTC.

This clonotype has a count of ten or more. The CDR3, as DNA: TGCGCCAGCAGCTTGGGGAATCTGGACAGACCCTTTCCCGAGCAGTACTTC. Amino acids: CASSLGNLDRPFPEQYF. The chain uses TRBV5-1 and TRBJ2-7, with D possibly matching TRBD1 (6 bases). The V gene's germline CDR1 is SGHRS and CDR2 YFSETQ. The CDR3 extends over 17 amino acids. V shed 0 bases and J shed 6 bases, with 22 bases lying between them.

This clonotype was observed at least ten times. This rearrangement joins TRBV15 to TRBJ2-5, with no clear D. Deletions cut 1 base from V and 1 base from J, with 7 bases between. CDR3 length: 14 amino acids. The germline V gene encodes CDR1 LNHNV and CDR2 YYDKDF (reference sequence). This CDR3 is CATSRGATQETQYF. CDR3 coding DNA: TGTGCCACCAGCAGAGGGGCTACCCAAGAGACCCAGTACTTC.

This chain links TRBV7-8 with TRBJ2-6, with no clear D. The CDR3 is 20 amino acids. CDR1 is SGHVS, CDR2 FQNEAQ, per germline. Trimming shortened V by 0 bases and J by 0 bases, and 18 bases separated the two germline ends. The DNA of the CDR3 is TGTGCCAGCAGCTTAGCGTTTGGGGTCAGCTTCCCCTCTGGGGCCAACGTCCTGACTTTC. It codes for CASSLAFGVSFPSGANVLTF.

The gene calls are TRBV29-1 and TRBJ2-7, with 12 nucleotides matching TRBD1. The CDR3 has 14 residues. V gave up 6 bases and J gave up 7 bases; unmatched junction bases: 10. CDR1 SQVTM and CDR2 ANQGSEA come from the germline V gene. The CDR3 loop is CSVMGQGALREQYF. DNA of the CDR3: TGCAGCGTGATGGGACAGGGGGCTCTAAGGGAGCAGTACTTC.

This clonotype occurred a few times. The chain recombines TRBV27 with TRBJ2-7, with 13 bases identical to TRBD2. This CDR3 contains 16 residues. Losses at the gene ends were 4 bases for V and 3 bases for J; bases not matched to a gene: 6. Germline CDR1 MNHEY, CDR2 SMNVEV (reference sequence). CDR3 bases: TGTGCCAGCAGTTGGACTAGCGGGGGCCTTTTCTACGAGCAGTACTTC. This translates into CASSWTSGGLFYEQYF.

This clonotype was observed at least ten times. CDR3 DNA: TGTGCCAGCAGTTCAGGGACCCAATTCGGCTACACCTTC. Translated, it gives CASSSGTQFGYTF. The chain carries TRBV6-5 and TRBJ1-2, with TRBD1 as a possible D gene (5 bases). Per the germline V gene, CDR1 is MNHEY and CDR2 is SVGAGI. The germline V and J ends were trimmed by 4 bases and 8 bases, with 14 bases remaining between them. The CDR3 length is 13 residues.

CDR3 protein: CATSRVGQSLAETQYF. CDR3 in DNA: TGTGCCACCAGCAGAGTTGGACAGTCCCTCGCCGAGACCCAGTACTTC. The chain combines TRBV15 with TRBJ2-5, with D maybe TRBD1 (6 bases). Germline CDR1 and CDR2: LNHNV and YYDKDF (reference sequence). Trimming removed 1 base from V and 5 bases from J, with 17 bases in between. This CDR3 contains 16 residues.

Many counts were recorded for this clonotype. The chain recombines TRBV10-2 with TRBJ2-5, with a possible D match to TRBD1 (6 bases). This CDR3 is 15 amino acids long. V shed 2 bases and J shed 4 bases, with 14 bases lying between them. The germline gives CDR1 WSHSY, CDR2 SAAADI. CDR3 sequence reads: CASSEGPRGRETQYF. CDR3 coding DNA: TGCGCCAGCAGTGAGGGACCCAGGGGTAGAGAGACCCAGTACTTC.

The rearrangement links TRBV27 to TRBJ2-2; D call uncertain. Trimming removed 6 bases at V and 7 bases at J, with 15 bases between. The CDR3 has 14 residues. Germline CDR1 MNHEY, CDR2 SMNVEV (reference sequence). The CDR3 DNA sequence: TGTGCCAGCAGCCCCACCACGACAAACGGGGAGCTGTTTTTT. It codes for CASSPTTTNGELFF.

This clonotype was observed at least ten times. The CDR3 DNA reads as TGTGCCAGCACCTTAAGGCAACAGACTAACTATGGCTACACCTTC. Residues: CASTLRQQTNYGYTF. The rearrangement joins TRBV12-3 or TRBV12-4 to TRBJ1-2; D ambiguous. V was pared by 7 bases and J by 0 bases, with 15 bases between. The CDR3 is 15 residues long.

There are many counts of this clonotype. The chain couples TRBV6-1 to TRBJ2-1; a possible D gene is TRBD1 (5 bases). With 6 bases removed from V and 0 bases from J, the gap between germline ends came to 15 bases. From germline, CDR1 is MNHNS and CDR2 SASEGT. This CDR3 contains 16 residues. This chain's CDR3 is CASSGLRDLSYNEQFF. CDR3 in DNA: TGTGCCAGCAGCGGGCTCAGGGATCTCTCCTACAATGAGCAGTTCTTC.

The gene calls are TRBV11-2 and TRBJ2-1; TRBD2 matches at 10 bases. Germline assignment: CDR1 SGHAT and CDR2 FQNNGV. J gave up 8 bases and V 2 bases, and 3 bases lay outside the gene matches. This CDR3 contains 14 residues. CDR3 protein: CASSLTSGIYEQFF. CDR3 coding DNA: TGTGCCAGCAGCTTAACTAGCGGGATCTATGAGCAGTTCTTC.

This clonotype was observed at least ten times. The CDR3 DNA follows: TGTGCCAGCAGTTCCCTCCCCCCTCAGAACACCGGGGAGCTGTTTTTT. This sequence encodes CASSSLPPQNTGELFF. This rearrangement joins TRBV12-3 or TRBV12-4 to TRBJ2-2, with D hard to call. Trimming pared 4 bases from V and 1 base from J, leaving 13 bases between. The CDR3 extends over 16 amino acids.